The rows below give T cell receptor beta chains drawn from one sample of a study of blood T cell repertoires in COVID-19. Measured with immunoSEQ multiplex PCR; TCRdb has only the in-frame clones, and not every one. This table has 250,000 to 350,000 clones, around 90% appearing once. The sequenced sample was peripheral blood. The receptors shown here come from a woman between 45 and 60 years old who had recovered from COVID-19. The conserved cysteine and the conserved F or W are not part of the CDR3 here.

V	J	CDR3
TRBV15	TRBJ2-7	ATSRVVGGEQY
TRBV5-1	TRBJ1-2	ASRLTENYGYT
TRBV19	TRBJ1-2	ASSTTATGAVGYT
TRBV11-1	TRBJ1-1	ASTREEGRTEAF
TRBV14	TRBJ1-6	ASSPFGQGNSPLH
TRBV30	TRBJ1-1	AWSRTGPEAF
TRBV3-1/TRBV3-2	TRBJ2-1	ASSQVRGRAFKEQF
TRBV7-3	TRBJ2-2	ASSPTGYGGELF
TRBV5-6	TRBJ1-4	ASSLGNRGGRTNEKLF
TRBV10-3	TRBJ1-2	ATQGRFDYGYT
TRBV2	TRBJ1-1	ASNPGTYNTEAF
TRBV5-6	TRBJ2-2	ASSLGPGGNTGELF
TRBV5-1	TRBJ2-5	ASSLGLAGGETQY
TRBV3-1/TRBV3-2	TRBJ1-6	ARKTTGNNSPLH
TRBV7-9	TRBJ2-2	ASSSPRSGNTGELF
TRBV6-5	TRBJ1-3	ASSRTGVGNTIY
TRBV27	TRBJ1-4	ASRPIRGGTNEKLF
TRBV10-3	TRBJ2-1	AISERDRGLNEQF
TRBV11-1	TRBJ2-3	ASSLGEADTQY
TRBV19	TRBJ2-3	ASIGLHTDTQY
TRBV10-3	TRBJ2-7	AISELAGGSEQY
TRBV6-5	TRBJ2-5	ASRMTGIRETQY
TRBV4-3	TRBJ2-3	ASSQELGVAQY
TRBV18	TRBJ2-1	ASSPRGLSSYNEQF
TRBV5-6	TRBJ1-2	ASSLLGTGGSYGYT
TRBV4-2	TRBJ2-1	ASSPQTGFHEQF
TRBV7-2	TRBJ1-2	ASRGQGLYGYT
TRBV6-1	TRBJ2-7	ASSETEIYEQY
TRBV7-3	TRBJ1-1	ASSLYGTGGIANTEAF
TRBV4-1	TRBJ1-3	ASSSFSTGAGNTIY
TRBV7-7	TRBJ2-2	ASSTDSTGELF
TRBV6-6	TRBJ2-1	ASTLLGNEQF
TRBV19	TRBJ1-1	ASSPQGKGARTEAF
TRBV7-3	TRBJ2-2	ASKAGGNVGELF
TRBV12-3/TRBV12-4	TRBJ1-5	ASSLERNQPQH
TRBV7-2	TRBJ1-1	ASSFQTGLLNTEAF
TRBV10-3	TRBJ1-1	AISGKDRGAEAF
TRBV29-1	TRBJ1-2	SLPPLQGGDYGYT
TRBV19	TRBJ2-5	ASSDTLAHQETQY
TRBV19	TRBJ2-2	ASSMGQGSGTGELF
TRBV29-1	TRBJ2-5	SVELGETQY
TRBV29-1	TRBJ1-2	SVLGQSNYGYT
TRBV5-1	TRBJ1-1	ASSHQPTGGGTEAF
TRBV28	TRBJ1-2	ASSSLDRNYGYT
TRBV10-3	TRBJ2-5	AISADSETQY
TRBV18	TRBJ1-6	ASSPFKAGDNSPLH